The present entry profiles one T cell receptor (beta chain) with its context. These data originate in a study of blood T cell repertoires in COVID-19. Study in general: PBMCs, B-cell-depleted T cells, or T cells provided the cDNA or gDNA that made up the material.

This CDR3 is 13 amino acids long. Germline V gives CDR1 MRHNA, CDR2 SNTAGT. V lost 3 bases to trimming and J lost 7 bases, with 7 bases between them. Authors' data handling: Estimates of nucleated cell counts were drawn from the amplification of reference gene primers. Sequenced by immunoSEQ multiplex PCR; TCRdb stores in-frame clones only, minus some. That table furnishes V, J and clone size, whereas the DNA furnished D and trimming. The sample includes around 150,000 clones, 78% of them seen just once. The V call is TRBV6-4, the J call TRBJ1-6; D call uncertain. The origin of this receptor is a man aged 55 to 70 who had recovered from COVID-19. Sequencing was carried out using peripheral blood. CDR3 loop: CASSEARNSPLHF. The CDR3 DNA follows: TGTGCCAGCAGTGAAGCGCGCAATTCACCCCTCCACTTT.